This T cell receptor (beta chain) is drawn from a study of spatial heterogeneity in lung cancer. The length of the CDR3 is 13 residues. V lost 7 bases, J lost 5 bases, and 11 bases lay in between. Time point denoted: sample taken at primary tumor resection. Unsorted samples of tumor, nontumor lung or frozen PBMC had their whole RNA sequenced. A unique molecular identifier was carried by every single TCR cDNA molecule. TCRdb re-called the 5' RACE reads with MiXCR, one entry per CDR3 protein. Of 15,000 or so distinct CDR3 sequences in the sample, over 6.5% were seen once. The receptor comes from a female donor with early-stage non-small cell lung cancer. The sequencing used PBMCs, collected at surgery. J is TRBJ2-2 and V is TRBV12-3 or TRBV12-4; no definite D call. CDR3 protein: CASTRDRTGELFF. The CDR3 DNA reads as TGTGCCAGCACCAGAGATAGGACCGGGGAGCTGTTTTTT.